What follows are 23 T cell receptor beta chains derived from one specimen sequenced in a study of regulatory T cells in long-lasting Graves disease. Both iRepertoire HTBI primers and Arm-PCR of CDR3 regions were used to build the TCR beta libraries. One entry per CDR3 protein results from TCRdb running MiXCR on the multiplex PCR reads. The table records approximately 250,000 distinct CDR3 sequences, 15% to 20% of them present only once. Noted time point: newly diagnosed GD, antithyroid drugs for less than 3 months. After RNA was extracted from PBMCs, the TCR library was made from it. Sequences were derived from peripheral blood mononuclear cells (PBMCs), sampled at new diagnosis, from a patient treated with antithyroid drugs. Receptors were obtained from a female donor with Graves disease.

The chain is built from TRBV9 and TRBJ2-7; TRBD1 matches 9 bases. After removal of 3 bases from V and 5 bases from J, the junction contained 12 bases not matched to a gene. Germline V gene data show CDR1 as SGDLS and CDR2 as YYNGEE. The CDR3 contains 16 residues. The CDR3 reads CASSATIRTGAHEQYF. The CDR3 DNA is TGTGCCAGCAGCGCGACAATTCGGACAGGGGCCCACGAGCAGTACTTC. The whole variable domain, filled in from reference TRBV9 and TRBJ2-7, reads DSGVTQTPKHLITATGQRVTLRCSPRSGDLSVYWYQQSLDQGLQFLIQYYNGEERAKGNILERFSAQQFPDLHSELNLSSLELGDSALYFCASSATIRTGAHEQYFGPGTRLTVT.

This clonotype was recorded many times. V and J are TRBV10-3 and TRBJ2-3; TRBD2 agrees at 8 bases. Germline trimming cut 6 bases from V and 6 bases from J; bases unmatched to any gene: 14. In germline, CDR1 is ENHRY, CDR2 SYGVKD. The CDR3 sequence is 16 residues long. The CDR3 spells CAIRDSGTSGGDTQYF. The CDR3 DNA is TGTGCCATCAGAGACTCCGGGACTAGTGGGGGGGATACGCAGTATTTT.

As to this clonotype: It differs at one base from a far larger clone, so likely a read error. The missing conserved phenylalanine or tryptophan at the end of this CDR3 makes a read error likely. No DNA is shown, since the ends of the CDR3 on it are uncertain; the CDR3 is the one TCRdb lists. This chain uses TRBV18 with TRBJ2-1; the table assigns TRBD2, which was not confirmed against the DNA. Germline CDR1 KGHSH, CDR2 LQKENI. Both ends counted, the CDR3 spans 15 residues. The CDR3 reads CASRGTSIGTDTQYL.

This clonotype has ten or more counts. The chain is built from TRBV12-3 or TRBV12-4 and TRBJ2-3; D is unresolved. The CDR3 has 11 residues. Trimming shortened V by 3 bases and J by 6 bases, and 4 bases separated the two germline ends. CDR3 amino acids: CASSLVDTQYF. The CDR3 region has the DNA TGTGCCAGCAGTTTGGTGGATACGCAGTATTTT.

This clonotype was counted at least ten times. The genes are TRBV2 and TRBJ2-7, with 7 bases identical to TRBD1. The trim removed 8 bases at V and 4 bases at J, leaving 11 bases unmatched. The V gene's germline CDR1 is SNHLY and CDR2 FYNNEI. The CDR3 runs to 14 residues. This CDR3 reads CASRGGTAQYEQYF. The DNA for the CDR3 is TGTGCCAGCCGAGGGGGCACTGCCCAATACGAGCAGTACTTC.

The CDR3, as DNA: TGTGCCAGCAGCTTAGGCAGCCTCGGTGGGCGCGAGCAGTACTTC. Its protein product is CASSLGSLGGREQYF. The rearrangement links TRBV7-2 to TRBJ2-7; D unresolved. Germline V gene data show CDR1 as SGHTA and CDR2 as FQGNSA. The CDR3 contains 15 residues. V lost 1 base and J lost 6, with 16 bases in between. The variable domain in full, completed from reference TRBV7-2 and TRBJ2-7, reads GAGVSQSPSNKVTEKGKDVELRCDPISGHTALYWYRQSLGQGLEFLIYFQGNSAPDKSGLPSDRFSAERTGGSVSTLTIQRTQQEDSAVYLCASSLGSLGGREQYFGPGTRLTVT.

V usage is TRBV11-2 and J usage is TRBJ2-7; D unclear. The V and J ends lost 5 bases and 4 bases respectively, with 15 bases between them. Germline loops: CDR1 SGHAT, CDR2 FQNNGV. The CDR3 totals 14 residues. CDR3 DNA sequence: TGTGCCAGCAGCCAAAGAATCGGGCTATACGAGCAGTACTTC. It translates to CASSQRIGLYEQYF. Variable domain in full (rest from reference TRBV11-2 and TRBJ2-7): EAGVAQSPRYKIIEKRQSVAFWCNPISGHATLYWYQQILGQGPKLLIQFQNNGVVDDSQLPKDRFSAERLKGVDSTLKIQPAKLEDSAVYLCASSQRIGLYEQYFGPGTRLTVT.

This clonotype was seen at least ten times. V and J are TRBV19 and TRBJ2-3; TRBD2 is a possible D gene (5 bases). CDR1 and CDR2 (germline): LNHDA, SQIVND (reference sequence). The CDR3 spans 14 residues. Trimming removed 0 bases from V and 9 bases from J, with 13 bases in between. The CDR3 sequence: CASSIDIGKPTQYF. CDR3 coding DNA: TGTGCCAGTAGTATAGACATCGGGAAGCCCACGCAGTATTTT. Using reference TRBV19 and TRBJ2-3 for the parts outside the CDR3, the full variable domain is DGGITQSPKYLFRKEGQNVTLSCEQNLNHDAMYWYRQDPGQGLRLIYYSQIVNDFQKGDIAEGYSVSREKKESFPLTVTSAQKNPTAFYLCASSIDIGKPTQYFGPGTRLTVL.

The chain has TRBV6-4 and TRBJ2-2, with a weak D call TRBD1 (5 bases). V dropped 4 bases and J dropped 1 base, with 10 bases sitting between them. Germline values: CDR1 MRHNA, CDR2 SNTAGT. This CDR3 comprises 15 residues. Here the CDR3 reads CASSVHQGNTGELFF. The CDR3 DNA follows: TGTGCCAGCAGTGTACACCAGGGGAACACCGGGGAGCTGTTTTTT.

There are many counts of this clonotype. CDR3 sequence (DNA): TGCAGTGCTAGATCGGGGCTAGAACGTAATGAGCAGTTCTTC. This gives the protein CSARSGLERNEQFF. V gene TRBV20-1 combines with J gene TRBJ2-1; the D call may be TRBD1 or TRBD2 (5 bases each). The ends were cut back, 2 bases at V and 7 bases at J, with 15 bases in the middle. Germline CDR1 reads DFQATT; CDR2 reads SNEGSKA (reference sequence). This CDR3 is built from 14 residues.

This clonotype has ten or more counts. For the CDR3, the DNA is TGTGCCAGCAGTGCGGGGTTAGGACACATTAATGAAAAACTGTTTTTT. Amino acids: CASSAGLGHINEKLFF. This chain links TRBV2 with TRBJ1-4, with D possibly matching TRBD1 (5 bases). The CDR3 runs 16 residues. V was trimmed by 4 bases and J by 4 bases, leaving 16 bases between them. CDR1 and CDR2 (germline): SNHLY, FYNNEI.

This clonotype has a handful of counts. The chain uses TRBV15 and TRBJ2-7; D might be TRBD2 (6 bases). Per germline, CDR1 LNHNV and CDR2 YYDKDF (reference sequence). This CDR3 region has 13 residues. The V end lost 6 bases, the J end lost 2 bases, and 11 bases lay between the germline ends. As DNA, the CDR3 is TGTGCCACCAGGTCCGGGGAGGCCTACGAGCAGTACTTC. Translation: CATRSGEAYEQYF. Filled out from reference TRBV15 and TRBJ2-7, the complete variable domain reads DAMVIQNPRYQVTQFGKPVTLSCSQTLNHNVMYWYQQKSSQAPKLLFHYYDKDFNNEADTPDNFQSRRPNTSFCFLDIRSPGLGDTAMYLCATRSGEAYEQYFGPGTRLTVT.

There are many counts of this clonotype. The chain has TRBV6-2 or TRBV6-3 and TRBJ2-2, with TRBD1 as a possible D gene (5 bases). Between the trimmed V and J ends, which lost 6 bases and 6 bases, there was a span of 17 bases. Germline assignment: CDR1 MNHEY and CDR2 SVGEGT. The length of the CDR3 is 15 residues. The CDR3 here is CASSQAVTGAGELFF. DNA of the CDR3: TGTGCCAGCAGCCAAGCCGTAACAGGTGCCGGGGAGCTGTTTTTT.

This clonotype was detected ten times or more. The rearrangement joins TRBV9 to TRBJ2-1; TRBD2 aligns across 9 bases. This CDR3 is built from 15 residues. Per germline, CDR1 SGDLS and CDR2 YYNGEE. Unmatched junction bases numbered 5, after V lost 3 bases and J lost 4 bases. The CDR3 nucleotides are TGTGCCAGCAGCGCGCGGGAGGGCGGGTACAATGAGCAGTTCTTC. This codes for CASSAREGGYNEQFF. Looking up the rest from reference TRBV9 and TRBJ2-1 gives the full variable domain: DSGVTQTPKHLITATGQRVTLRCSPRSGDLSVYWYQQSLDQGLQFLIQYYNGEERAKGNILERFSAQQFPDLHSELNLSSLELGDSALYFCASSAREGGYNEQFFGPGTRLTVL.

In this sample, this clonotype turned up a few times. The V and J genes are TRBV5-4 and TRBJ2-1; D tentatively fits TRBD1 or TRBD2 (6 bases each). The CDR3 loop spans 18 amino acids. The germline V gene has CDR1 SGHNT and CDR2 YYREEE (reference sequence). V shed 5 bases and J shed 1 base, with 22 bases lying between them. CDR3: CASRARGGGRGSYNEQFF. DNA of the CDR3: TGTGCCAGCAGGGCCCGGGGTGGGGGCCGGGGGTCCTACAATGAGCAGTTCTTC. The whole variable domain, remainder taken from reference TRBV5-4 and TRBJ2-1, is ETGVTQSPTHLIKTRGQQVTLRCSSQSGHNTVSWYQQALGQGPQFIFQYYREEENGRGNFPPRFSGLQFPNYSSELNVNALELDDSALYLCASRARGGGRGSYNEQFFGPGTRLTVL.

A word on this clonotype: A much larger clone is a single base away; this may be a read error. Here the CDR3 reads CASRGGHGISEAFF. CDR3 sequence (DNA): TGTGCCAGCAGGGGCGGACACGGTATCTCTGAAGCTTTCTTT. The V gene is TRBV6-1, the J gene TRBJ1-1, with D possibly being TRBD1 (5 bases). Germline CDR1 and CDR2: MNHNS and SASEGT. The CDR3 sequence is 14 residues long. Trimming took 6 bases from V and 6 from J, leaving 17 bases between them.

The rearrangement links TRBV19 to TRBJ2-2; D remains ambiguous. The CDR3 loop spans 15 amino acids. Germline V CDR1 and CDR2: LNHDA, SQIVND (reference sequence). The V gene lost 8 bases and the J gene lost 5 bases, with 18 bases spanning the gap. The CDR3 region is CASRPPLGMTGELFF. Written as DNA, the CDR3 is TGTGCCAGTCGCCCCCCCTTGGGGATGACCGGGGAGCTGTTTTTT.

The chain combines TRBV12-3 or TRBV12-4 with TRBJ1-1; 10 bases line up with TRBD1. J gave up 6 bases and V 5 bases, and 6 bases lay outside the gene matches. CDR3 length equals 14 residues. CDR3 residues: CASSPTGGRAEAFF. CDR3 nucleotide sequence: TGTGCCAGCAGTCCGACAGGGGGCAGGGCTGAAGCTTTCTTT.

This clonotype was seen many times. The rearrangement joins TRBV20-1 to TRBJ2-1; D unclear. Trimming cost V 6 bases and J 6 bases, with 12 bases left between them. Looked up from germline, CDR1 is DFQATT and CDR2 is SNEGSKA (reference sequence). This CDR3 has 12 amino acids. This CDR3 is CSATDLSNEQFF. CDR3 DNA sequence: TGCAGTGCCACCGATTTATCCAATGAGCAGTTCTTC.

This clonotype has a count of ten or more. V and J are TRBV7-2 and TRBJ2-2; D possibly corresponds to TRBD1 (5 bases). The CDR3 is made up of 14 amino acids. Trimming pared 5 bases from V and 5 bases from J, leaving 12 bases between. The germline V gene encodes CDR1 SGHTA and CDR2 FQGNSA. The CDR3 region has the DNA TGTGCCAGCAGCAGACAGTTTGGAACCGGGGAGCTGTTTTTT. Translated, it gives CASSRQFGTGELFF.

The rearrangement joins TRBV4-2 to TRBJ2-1, with 9 bases lining up with TRBD2. The CDR3 sequence is 16 residues long. V shed 1 base and J 7 bases; nucleotides not matched to a gene: 8. Looked up from germline, CDR1 is LGHNA and CDR2 is YNFKEQ. The CDR3 coding sequence is TGTGCCAGCAGCCAAGTAAACGCGGGAGGGGAGAATGAGCAGTTCTTC. The encoded protein is CASSQVNAGGENEQFF.

Ten or more counts support this clonotype. The chain combines TRBV19 with TRBJ2-7; the D call may be TRBD1 or TRBD2 (5 bases each). Trimming took 1 base from V and 2 from J, leaving 12 bases between them. CDR3 length: 15 amino acids. Germline V CDR1 and CDR2: LNHDA, SQIVND (reference sequence). Here the CDR3 DNA reads TGTGCCAGTAGTATAGTAGGGGACGGAACCTACGAGCAGTACTTC. Translating gives CASSIVGDGTYEQYF. The entire variable domain, with the rest obtained from reference TRBV19 and TRBJ2-7, is as follows: DGGITQSPKYLFRKEGQNVTLSCEQNLNHDAMYWYRQDPGQGLRLIYYSQIVNDFQKGDIAEGYSVSREKKESFPLTVTSAQKNPTAFYLCASSIVGDGTYEQYFGPGTRLTVT.

This clonotype was recorded at least ten times. V usage is TRBV6-1 and J usage is TRBJ1-2; D is undetermined. The CDR3 consists of 14 residues. V lost 4 bases and J lost 0, with 9 bases in between. CDR1 MNHNS and CDR2 SASEGT come from the germline V gene. DNA of the CDR3: TGTGCCAGCAGTGGGGCGGGCGCTAACTATGGCTACACCTTC. It yields the protein CASSGAGANYGYTF.